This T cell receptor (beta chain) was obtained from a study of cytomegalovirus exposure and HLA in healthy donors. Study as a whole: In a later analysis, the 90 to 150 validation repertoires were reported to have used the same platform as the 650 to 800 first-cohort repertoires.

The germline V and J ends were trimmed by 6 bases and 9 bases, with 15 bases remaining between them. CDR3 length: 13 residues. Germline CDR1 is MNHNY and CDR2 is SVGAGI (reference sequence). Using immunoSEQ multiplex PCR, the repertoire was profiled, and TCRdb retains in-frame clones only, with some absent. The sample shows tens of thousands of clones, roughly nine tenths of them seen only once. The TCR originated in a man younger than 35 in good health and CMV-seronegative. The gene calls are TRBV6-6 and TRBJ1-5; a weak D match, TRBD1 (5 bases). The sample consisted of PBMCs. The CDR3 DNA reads TGTGCCAGCAGCCACCGGGGGAGGGGGCCCCAGCATTTT. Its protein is CASSHRGRGPQHF.